A selection of T cell receptor beta chains follows, all from one sample in a study of regulatory T cells in long-lasting Graves disease. TCRdb re-analysed the multiplex PCR reads in MiXCR, keeping a single row per CDR3 protein. The sample lists approximately 470,000 distinct CDR3 sequences, around 15% seen once, with 10% to 15% in the top ten. These data were likewise used in another study, on T cells in Graves' hyperthyroidism and ophthalmopathy.

This specimen consisted of peripheral blood mononuclear cells (PBMCs), obtained at new diagnosis, from a patient treated with antithyroid drugs. Every receptor here comes from a man aged 35-49 years with Graves disease. CDR3s include the opening cysteine and the closing phenylalanine or tryptophan.

j_call,v_call,cdr3_aa
TRBJ2-1,TRBV28,CASSSVPGQGKNEQFF
TRBJ2-6,TRBV5-1,CASSWTASRANVLTF
TRBJ1-1,TRBV10-3,CAISGQGGTEAFF
TRBJ1-1,TRBV27,CASRLVNNAEAFF
TRBJ2-7,TRBV9,CASSPPGAANSYEQYF
TRBJ2-4,TRBV19,CASSLFLALAKNIQYF
TRBJ2-3,TRBV28,CASRPKLSWRTRTDTQYF
TRBJ2-7,TRBV28,CASGKGGGEQYF
TRBJ2-1,TRBV30,CAWSVSGNEQFF
TRBJ1-1,TRBV2,CASRGPLGVFF
TRBJ2-1,TRBV20-1,CSAREGLARPYNEQFF
TRBJ2-7,TRBV28,CASYRGDEQYF
TRBJ2-7,TRBV6-1,CASNRRRSSYEQYF
TRBJ2-1,TRBV24-1,CATSEGLAGGNEQFF
TRBJ2-7,TRBV18,CASSPPPGSHEQYF
TRBJ1-2,TRBV11-3,CASRPPGTTNYGYTF
TRBJ2-7,TRBV6-5,CASSYGVGSSYEQYF
TRBJ2-7,TRBV2,CASSPGTGTPYEQYF
TRBJ1-2,TRBV2,CASSPGTGGEDTF
TRBJ2-1,TRBV6-1,CASRSVTSGSHNEQFF
TRBJ1-2,TRBV12-3/TRBV12-4,CASGHRGLLDGYTF
TRBJ1-5,TRBV6-1,CASSEGFQGNQPQHF
TRBJ2-1,TRBV20-1,CSASVGRYNEQFF
TRBJ2-2,TRBV3-1,CASSQSAWGSESTGELFF
TRBJ2-7,TRBV11-2,CASSLDAGQYEQYF
TRBJ1-1,TRBV5-5,CASSLGGALAAFF
TRBJ2-3,TRBV10-3,CAISGLAGEGTDTQYF
TRBJ2-3,TRBV6-2/TRBV6-3,CASSSTRRRARTDTQYF
TRBJ1-2,TRBV30,CASNRRDFNYGYTF
TRBJ2-2,TRBV19,CASSITTGGTGELFF
TRBJ2-1,TRBV20-1,CSARDFSGRLNEQFF
TRBJ2-3,TRBV24-1,CATRSFTDTQYF
.,TRBV19,CASRDGYEQYF
TRBJ1-4,TRBV28,CASSLGGRSEKLFF
TRBJ1-4,TRBV28,CASSSQGARLFF
.,TRBV13,CASSLGGSRSYEQYF
TRBJ2-5,TRBV4-1,CASSQTGTSGLMGETQYF